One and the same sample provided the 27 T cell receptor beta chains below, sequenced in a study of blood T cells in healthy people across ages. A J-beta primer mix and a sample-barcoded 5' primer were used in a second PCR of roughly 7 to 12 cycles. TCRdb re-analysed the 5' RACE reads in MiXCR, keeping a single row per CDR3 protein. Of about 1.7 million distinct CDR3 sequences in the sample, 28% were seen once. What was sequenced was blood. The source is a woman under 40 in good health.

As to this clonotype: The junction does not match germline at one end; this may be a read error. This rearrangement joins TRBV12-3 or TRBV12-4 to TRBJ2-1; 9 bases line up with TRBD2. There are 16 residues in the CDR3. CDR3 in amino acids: CASSFTSTSGYNEQFF. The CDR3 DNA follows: TGCGCCAGCAGTTTCACTTCGACTAGCGGTTACAATGAGCAGTTCTTC.

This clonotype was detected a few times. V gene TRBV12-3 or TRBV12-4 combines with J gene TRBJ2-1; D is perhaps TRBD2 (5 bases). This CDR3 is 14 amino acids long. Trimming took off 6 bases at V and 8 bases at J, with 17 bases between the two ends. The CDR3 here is CASSRSPTRDEQFF. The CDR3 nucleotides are TGTGCCAGCAGCCGTAGTCCCACGCGGGATGAGCAGTTCTTC.

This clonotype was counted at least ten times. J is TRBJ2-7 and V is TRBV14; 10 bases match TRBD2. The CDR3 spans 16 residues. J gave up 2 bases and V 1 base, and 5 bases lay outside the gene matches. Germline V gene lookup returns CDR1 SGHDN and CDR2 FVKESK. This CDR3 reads CASSQVASGSPYEQYF. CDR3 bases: TGTGCCAGCAGCCAAGTCGCTAGCGGGAGTCCCTACGAGCAGTACTTC.

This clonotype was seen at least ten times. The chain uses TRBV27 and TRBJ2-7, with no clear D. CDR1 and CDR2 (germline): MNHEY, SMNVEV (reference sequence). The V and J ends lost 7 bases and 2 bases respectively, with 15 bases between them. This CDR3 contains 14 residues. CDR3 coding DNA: TGTGCCAGCAATTCGGACCTACGACCCTACGAGCAGTACTTC. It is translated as CASNSDLRPYEQYF.

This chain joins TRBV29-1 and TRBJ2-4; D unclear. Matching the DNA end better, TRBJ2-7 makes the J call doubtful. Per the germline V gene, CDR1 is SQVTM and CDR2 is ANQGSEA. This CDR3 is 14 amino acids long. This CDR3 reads CSELPQGKVYEQYF. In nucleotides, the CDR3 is TGCAGCGAGCTCCCTCAAGGGAAGGTCTACGAGCAGTACTTC.

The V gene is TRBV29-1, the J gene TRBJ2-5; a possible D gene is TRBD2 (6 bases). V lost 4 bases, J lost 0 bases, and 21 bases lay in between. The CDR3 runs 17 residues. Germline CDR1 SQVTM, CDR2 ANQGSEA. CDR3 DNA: TGCAGCGTTGCTGGTCTAGCGTTCACGAGGGACCAAGAGACCCAGTACTTC. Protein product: CSVAGLAFTRDQETQYF.

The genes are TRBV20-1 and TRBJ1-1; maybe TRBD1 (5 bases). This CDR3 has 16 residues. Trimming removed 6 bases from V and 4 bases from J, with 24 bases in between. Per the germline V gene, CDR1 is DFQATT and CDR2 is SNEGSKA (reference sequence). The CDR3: CSATLRGAGFLTEAFF. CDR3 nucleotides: TGCAGTGCCACCCTACGAGGGGCAGGGTTTCTCACTGAAGCTTTCTTT.

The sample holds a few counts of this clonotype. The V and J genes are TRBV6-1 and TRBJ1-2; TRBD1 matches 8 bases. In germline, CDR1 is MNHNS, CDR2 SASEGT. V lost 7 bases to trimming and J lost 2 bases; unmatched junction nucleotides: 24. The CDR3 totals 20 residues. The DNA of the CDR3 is TGTGCCAGCAATCGGGAGAGAGTGGCGGGCCGGCGGACAGGGAACTATGGCTACACCTTC. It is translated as CASNRERVAGRRTGNYGYTF.

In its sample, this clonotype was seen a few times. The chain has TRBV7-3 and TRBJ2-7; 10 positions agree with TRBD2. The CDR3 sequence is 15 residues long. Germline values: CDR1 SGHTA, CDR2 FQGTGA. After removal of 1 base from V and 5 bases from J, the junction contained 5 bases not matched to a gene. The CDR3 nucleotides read TGTGCCAGCAGCTTAATGGCTAGCGGGGGCGACGAGCAGTACTTC. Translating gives CASSLMASGGDEQYF.

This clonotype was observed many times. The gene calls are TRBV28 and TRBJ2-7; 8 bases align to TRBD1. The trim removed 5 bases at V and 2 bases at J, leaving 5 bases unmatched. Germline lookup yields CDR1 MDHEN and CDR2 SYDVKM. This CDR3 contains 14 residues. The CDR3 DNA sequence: TGTGCCAGCAGTAACGGACAGGGCCCCTACGAGCAGTACTTC. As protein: CASSNGQGPYEQYF.

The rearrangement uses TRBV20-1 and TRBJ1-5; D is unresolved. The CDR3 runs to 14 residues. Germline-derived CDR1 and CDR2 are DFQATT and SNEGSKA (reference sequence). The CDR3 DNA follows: TGCAGGCTTAAGGAGGAAGATAGCAATCAGCCCCAGCATTTT. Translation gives CRLKEEDSNQPQHF.

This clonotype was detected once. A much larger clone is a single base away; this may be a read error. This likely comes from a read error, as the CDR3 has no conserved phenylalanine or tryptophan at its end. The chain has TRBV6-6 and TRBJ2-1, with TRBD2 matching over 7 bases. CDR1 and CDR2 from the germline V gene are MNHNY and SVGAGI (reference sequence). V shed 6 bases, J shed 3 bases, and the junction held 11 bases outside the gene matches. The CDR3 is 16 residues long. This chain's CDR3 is CASSGTFGEGYNEQFC. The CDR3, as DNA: TGTGCCAGCAGCGGTACTTTTGGGGAGGGCTACAATGAGCAGTTCTGC.

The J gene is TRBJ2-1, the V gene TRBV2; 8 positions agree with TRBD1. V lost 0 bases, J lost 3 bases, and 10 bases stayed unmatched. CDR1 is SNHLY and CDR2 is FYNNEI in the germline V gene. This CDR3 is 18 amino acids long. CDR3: CASSEALPGGGIYNEQFF. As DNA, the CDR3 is TGTGCCAGCAGTGAAGCGCTTCCAGGGGGCGGGATCTACAATGAGCAGTTCTTC.

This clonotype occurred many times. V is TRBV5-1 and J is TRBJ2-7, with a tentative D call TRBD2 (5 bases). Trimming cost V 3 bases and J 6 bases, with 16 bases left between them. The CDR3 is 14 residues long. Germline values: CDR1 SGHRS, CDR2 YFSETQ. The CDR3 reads CASSSDGGGGEQYF. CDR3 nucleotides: TGCGCCAGCAGCTCTGACGGTGGCGGAGGCGAGCAGTACTTC.

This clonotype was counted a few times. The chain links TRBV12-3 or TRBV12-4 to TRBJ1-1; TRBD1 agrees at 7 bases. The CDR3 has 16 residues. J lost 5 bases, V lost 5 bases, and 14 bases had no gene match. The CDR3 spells CASSPTDRVLRTEAFF. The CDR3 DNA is TGTGCCAGCAGTCCAACCGACAGGGTACTGAGGACTGAAGCTTTCTTT.

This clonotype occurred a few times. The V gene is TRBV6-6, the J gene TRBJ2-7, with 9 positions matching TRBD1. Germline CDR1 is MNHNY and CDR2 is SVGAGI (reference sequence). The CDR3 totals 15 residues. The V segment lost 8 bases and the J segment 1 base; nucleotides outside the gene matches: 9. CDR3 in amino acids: CASSTGGQGSYEQYF. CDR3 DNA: TGTGCCAGCTCCACCGGGGGACAGGGATCCTACGAGCAGTACTTC.

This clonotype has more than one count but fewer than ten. CDR3 amino acids: CASSLTGTGSSYEQYF. CDR3 coding DNA: TGCGCCAGCAGTCTTACCGGGACAGGGAGCAGTTACGAGCAGTACTTC. The chain has TRBV4-1 and TRBJ2-7; the match to TRBD1 covers 9 bases. The CDR3 has 16 residues. J gave up 4 bases and V 6 bases, and 13 bases lay outside the gene matches. CDR1 is MGHRA and CDR2 is YSYEKL in the germline V gene.

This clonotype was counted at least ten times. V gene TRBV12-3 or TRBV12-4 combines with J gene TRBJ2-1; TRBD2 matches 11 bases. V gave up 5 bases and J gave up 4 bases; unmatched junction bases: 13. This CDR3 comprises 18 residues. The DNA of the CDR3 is TGTGCCAGCAGTCGCCGACTAGCGGGGCGCCACCAGTACAATGAGCAGTTCTTC. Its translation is CASSRRLAGRHQYNEQFF.

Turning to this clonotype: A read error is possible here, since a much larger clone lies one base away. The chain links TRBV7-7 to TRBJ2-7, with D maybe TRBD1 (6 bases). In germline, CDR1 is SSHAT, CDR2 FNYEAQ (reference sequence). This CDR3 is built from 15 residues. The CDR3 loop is CASSAGTSSSYEQDF. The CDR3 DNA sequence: TGTGCCAGCAGCGCCGGGACATCGAGCTCCTACGAGCAGGACTTC.

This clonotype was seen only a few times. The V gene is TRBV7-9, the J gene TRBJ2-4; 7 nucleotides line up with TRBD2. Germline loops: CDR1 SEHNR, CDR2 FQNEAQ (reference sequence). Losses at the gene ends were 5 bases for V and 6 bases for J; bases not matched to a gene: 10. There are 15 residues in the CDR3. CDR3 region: CASSPPGGSGNIQYF. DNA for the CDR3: TGTGCCAGCAGCCCCCCGGGCGGGAGTGGAAACATTCAGTACTTC.

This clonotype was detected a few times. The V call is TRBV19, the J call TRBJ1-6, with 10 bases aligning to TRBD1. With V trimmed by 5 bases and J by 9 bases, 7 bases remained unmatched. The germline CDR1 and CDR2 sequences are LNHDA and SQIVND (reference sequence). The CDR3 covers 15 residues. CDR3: CASSPFGDRGSPLHF. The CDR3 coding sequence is TGTGCCAGTAGTCCATTCGGGGACAGGGGTTCACCCCTCCACTTT.

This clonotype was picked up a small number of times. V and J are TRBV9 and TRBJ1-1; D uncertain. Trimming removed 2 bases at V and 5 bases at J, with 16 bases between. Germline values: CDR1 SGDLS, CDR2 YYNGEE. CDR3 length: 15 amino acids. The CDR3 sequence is CASSVKESGWTEAFF. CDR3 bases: TGTGCCAGCAGCGTCAAGGAGTCGGGTTGGACTGAAGCTTTCTTT.

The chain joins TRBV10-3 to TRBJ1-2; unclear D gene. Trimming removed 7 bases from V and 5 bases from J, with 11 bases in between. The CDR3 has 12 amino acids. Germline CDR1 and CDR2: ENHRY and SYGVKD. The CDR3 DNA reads TGTGCCATCACTAGGTCTTGGTATGGCTACACCTTC. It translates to CAITRSWYGYTF.

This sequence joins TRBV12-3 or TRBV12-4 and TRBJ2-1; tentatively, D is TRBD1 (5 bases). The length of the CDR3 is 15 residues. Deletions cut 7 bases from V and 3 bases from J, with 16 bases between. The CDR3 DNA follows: TGTGCCAGCAAAGGTGCAGGGAATGACTACAATGAGCAGTTCTTC. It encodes CASKGAGNDYNEQFF.

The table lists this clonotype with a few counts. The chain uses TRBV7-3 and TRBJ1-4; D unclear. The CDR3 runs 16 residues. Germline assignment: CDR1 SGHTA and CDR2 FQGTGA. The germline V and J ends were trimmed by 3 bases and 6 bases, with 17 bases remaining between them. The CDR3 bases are TGTGCCAGCAGCTTGTCAGGAACAGTCCCAGATGAAAAACTGTTTTTT. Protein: CASSLSGTVPDEKLFF.

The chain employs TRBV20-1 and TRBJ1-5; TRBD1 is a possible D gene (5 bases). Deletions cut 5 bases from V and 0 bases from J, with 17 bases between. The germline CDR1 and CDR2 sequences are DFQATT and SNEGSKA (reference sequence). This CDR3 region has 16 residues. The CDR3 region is CSAGGVEGYSNQPQHF. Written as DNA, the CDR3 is TGCAGTGCTGGAGGGGTAGAGGGCTATAGCAATCAGCCCCAGCATTTT.

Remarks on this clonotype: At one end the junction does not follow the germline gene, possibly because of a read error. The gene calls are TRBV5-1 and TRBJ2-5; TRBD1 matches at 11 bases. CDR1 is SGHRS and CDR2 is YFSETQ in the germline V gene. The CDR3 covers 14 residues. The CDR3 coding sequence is TGCGCCGGCAGCAAAGGACAGGGGGCCAGGGAGCAGTACTTC. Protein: CAGSKGQGAREQYF. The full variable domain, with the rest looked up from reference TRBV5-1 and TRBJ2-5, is KAGVTQTPRYLIKTRGQQVTLSCSPISGHRSVSWYQQTPGQGLQFLFEYFSETQRNKGNFPGRFSGRQFSNSRSEMNVSTLELGDSALYLCAGSKGQGAREQYFGPGTRLLVL.